A single sample is the source of the 7 T cell receptor beta chains below, sequenced in a study of control samples from healthy donors and cancer patients. Sequenced by immunoSEQ multiplex PCR; TCRdb stores in-frame clones only, minus some. Of 100,000 to 150,000 clones in the sample, roughly 87% are singletons; the top ten hold more than 1.5%. The sequencing sample was made of blood. All receptors come from a man aged 18-30 years in good health.

The chain joins TRBV19 to TRBJ2-7, with D unclear. This CDR3 contains 15 residues. Germline loops: CDR1 LNHDA, CDR2 SQIVND (reference sequence). The ends were cut back, 3 bases at V and 7 bases at J, with 19 bases in the middle. Here the CDR3 reads CASSIHQSWTWEQYF. The CDR3 DNA reads as TGTGCCAGTAGTATTCACCAGTCCTGGACGTGGGAGCAGTACTTC. Complete variable domain (other parts from reference TRBV19 and TRBJ2-7): DGGITQSPKYLFRKEGQNVTLSCEQNLNHDAMYWYRQDPGQGLRLIYYSQIVNDFQKGDIAEGYSVSREKKESFPLTVTSAQKNPTAFYLCASSIHQSWTWEQYFGPGTRLTVT.

This sequence joins TRBV2 and TRBJ1-5; TRBD1 is a possible D gene (6 bases). V lost 3 bases and J lost 9, with 12 bases in between. The V gene's germline CDR1 is SNHLY and CDR2 FYNNEI. CDR3 length equals 13 residues. CDR3 nucleotides: TGTGCCAGCAGTGATCAGGGGTCTAGGCCCCAGCATTTT. It encodes CASSDQGSRPQHF. Supplemented by reference TRBV2 and TRBJ1-5, the full variable domain reads EPEVTQTPSHQVTQMGQEVILRCVPISNHLYFYWYRQILGQKVEFLVSFYNNEISEKSEIFDDQFSVERPDGSNFTLKIRSTKLEDSAMYFCASSDQGSRPQHFGDGTRLSIL.

V usage is TRBV6-6 and J usage is TRBJ1-1, with 9 bases lining up with TRBD1. The junction had 3 bases not matched to a gene; V was cut back by 4 bases and J by 6 bases. The CDR3 runs 13 residues. Germline loops: CDR1 MNHNY, CDR2 SVGAGI (reference sequence). Here the CDR3 DNA reads TGTGCCAGCAGTTTGGACAGGGGTGCTGAAGCTTTCTTT. Translating gives CASSLDRGAEAFF.

V and J are TRBV10-3 and TRBJ2-7; TRBD2 matches at 8 bases. Germline V lookup: CDR1 ENHRY, CDR2 SYGVKD. The V and J ends lost 3 bases and 0 bases, in that order; junction bases with no gene match: 4. The CDR3 covers 15 residues. Here the CDR3 reads CAISETSGSSYEQYF. The CDR3 DNA follows: TGTGCCATCAGTGAAACTAGCGGAAGCTCCTACGAGCAGTACTTC.

The chain couples TRBV18 to TRBJ1-1; 10 bases are shared with TRBD1. The CDR3 totals 15 residues. Germline CDR1 reads KGHSH; CDR2 reads LQKENI. V was clipped by 8 bases and J by 4 bases; unmatched bases: 10. The CDR3 region is CASQGQGNIATEAFF. The CDR3 DNA reads TGTGCCAGCCAGGGACAGGGGAATATTGCCACTGAAGCTTTCTTT. The full variable domain, in which reference TRBV18 and TRBJ1-1 provide the parts outside the CDR3, is NAGVMQNPRHLVRRRGQEARLRCSPMKGHSHVYWYRQLPEEGLKFMVYLQKENIIDESGMPKERFSAEFPKEGPSILRIQQVVRGDSAAYFCASQGQGNIATEAFFGQGTRLTVV.

V is TRBV14 and J is TRBJ2-7, with 7 bases lining up with TRBD1. Germline lookup yields CDR1 SGHDN and CDR2 FVKESK. J was trimmed by 2 bases and V by 5 bases; bases with no gene match: 12. This CDR3 region has 16 residues. The CDR3: CASSSTKQGTAYEQYF. The CDR3 DNA reads as TGTGCCAGCAGCTCGACCAAACAAGGGACAGCCTACGAGCAGTACTTC.

CDR3 region: CASSLGQAAFF. For the CDR3, the DNA is TGCGCCAGCAGCTTAGGACAGGCCGCTTTCTTT. V is TRBV5-1 and J is TRBJ1-1; 7 nucleotides agree with TRBD1. The CDR3 loop spans 11 amino acids. With 2 bases clipped from V and 11 bases from J, the junction kept 3 bases outside the gene matches. CDR1 and CDR2 from the germline V gene are SGHRS and YFSETQ.